This T cell receptor beta chain was sequenced during a study of blood T cell repertoires in COVID-19. Study at large: Researchers got acute and convalescent COVID-19 samples from the United States, Italy and Spain.

V lost 3 bases to trimming and J lost 4 bases; unmatched junction nucleotides: 6. In germline, CDR1 is SGHRS, CDR2 YFSETQ. This CDR3 region has 15 residues. This clone showed up just once. The repertoire was sequenced with immunoSEQ multiplex PCR; TCRdb's copy has only in-frame clones and lacks some. The sample has about 88,000 clones, approximately 90% seen once. The sample taken for sequencing was peripheral blood. The gene calls are TRBV5-1 and TRBJ2-3; 9 bases map to TRBD1. The TCR sequence derives from an older woman with COVID-19, enrolled during active disease. CDR3 coding DNA: TGCGCCAGCAGCTCACCGACAGGGGGGGCAGATACGCAGTATTTT. Translation gives CASSSPTGGADTQYF.